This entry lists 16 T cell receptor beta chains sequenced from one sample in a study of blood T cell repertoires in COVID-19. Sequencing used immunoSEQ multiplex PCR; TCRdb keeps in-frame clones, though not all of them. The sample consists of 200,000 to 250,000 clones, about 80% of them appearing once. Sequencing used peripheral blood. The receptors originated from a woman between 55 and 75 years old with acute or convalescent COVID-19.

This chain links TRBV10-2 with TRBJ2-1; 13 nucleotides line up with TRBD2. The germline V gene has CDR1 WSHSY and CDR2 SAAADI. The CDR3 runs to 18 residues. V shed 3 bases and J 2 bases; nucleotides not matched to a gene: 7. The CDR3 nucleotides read TGCGCCAGCAGTGACAGGCGTGGGACTAGCGGGGCCTACAATGAGCAGTTCTTC. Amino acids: CASSDRRGTSGAYNEQFF.

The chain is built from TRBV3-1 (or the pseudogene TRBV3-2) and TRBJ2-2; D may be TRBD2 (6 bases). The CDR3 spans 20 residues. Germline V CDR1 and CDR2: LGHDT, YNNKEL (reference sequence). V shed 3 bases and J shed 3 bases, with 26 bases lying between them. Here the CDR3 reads CASSHFVLGGDLADTGELFF. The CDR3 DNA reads TGTGCCAGCAGCCACTTCGTATTGGGCGGGGACCTTGCGGACACCGGGGAGCTGTTTTTT.

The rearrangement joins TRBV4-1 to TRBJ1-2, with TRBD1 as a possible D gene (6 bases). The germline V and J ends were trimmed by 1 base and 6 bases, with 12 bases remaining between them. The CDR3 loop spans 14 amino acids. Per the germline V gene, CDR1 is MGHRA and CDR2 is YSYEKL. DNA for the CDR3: TGCGCCAGCAGCCAAGCCCCCAGGGGAAATGGCTACACCTTC. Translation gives CASSQAPRGNGYTF.

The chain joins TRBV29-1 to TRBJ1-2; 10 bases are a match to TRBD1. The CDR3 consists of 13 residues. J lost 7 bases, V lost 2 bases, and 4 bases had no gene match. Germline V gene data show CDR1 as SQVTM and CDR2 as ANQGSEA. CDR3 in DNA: TGCAGCGTTGAAAGACAGGGGGCAGGTGGCTACACCTTC. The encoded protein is CSVERQGAGGYTF.

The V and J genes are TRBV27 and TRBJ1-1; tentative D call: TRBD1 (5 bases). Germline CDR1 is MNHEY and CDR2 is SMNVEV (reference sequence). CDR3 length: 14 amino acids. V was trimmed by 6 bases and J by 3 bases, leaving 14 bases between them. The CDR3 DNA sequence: TGTGCCAGCAGCCCGACAGAGTACGACACTGAAGCTTTCTTT. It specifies CASSPTEYDTEAFF.

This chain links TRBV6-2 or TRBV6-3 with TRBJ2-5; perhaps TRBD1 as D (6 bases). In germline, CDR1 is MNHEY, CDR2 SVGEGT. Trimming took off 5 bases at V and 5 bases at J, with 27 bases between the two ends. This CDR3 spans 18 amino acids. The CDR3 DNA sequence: TGTGCCAGCAGTAGGGGCCAAGGGACAAGGCCAAGGGGGGAGACCCAGTACTTC. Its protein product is CASSRGQGTRPRGETQYF.

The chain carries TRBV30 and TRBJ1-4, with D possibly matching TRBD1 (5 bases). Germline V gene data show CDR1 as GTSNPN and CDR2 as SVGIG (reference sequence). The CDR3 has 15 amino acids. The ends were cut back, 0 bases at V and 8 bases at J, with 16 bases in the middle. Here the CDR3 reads CAWSVLRTINEKLFF. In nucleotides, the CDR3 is TGTGCCTGGAGTGTACTTCGGACAATCAACGAAAAACTGTTTTTT.

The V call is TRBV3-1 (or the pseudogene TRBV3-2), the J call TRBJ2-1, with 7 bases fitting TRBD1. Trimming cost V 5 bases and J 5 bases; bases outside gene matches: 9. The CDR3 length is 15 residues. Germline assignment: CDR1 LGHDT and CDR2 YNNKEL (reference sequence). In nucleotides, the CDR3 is TGTGCCAGCAGCTTACGGGCCAGGGGGAACAATGAGCAGTTCTTC. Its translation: CASSLRARGNNEQFF.

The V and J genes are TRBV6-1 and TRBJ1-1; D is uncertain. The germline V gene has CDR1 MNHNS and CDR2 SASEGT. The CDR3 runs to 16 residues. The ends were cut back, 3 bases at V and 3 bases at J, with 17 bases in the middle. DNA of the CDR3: TGTGCCAGCAGTGATTTCGGCAGAGGCTTGGACACTGAAGCTTTCTTT. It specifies CASSDFGRGLDTEAFF.

The CDR3 DNA is TGTGCCAGCAGAGGGACAGGGGGCAACAATCAGCCCCAGCATTTT. Protein sequence: CASRGTGGNNQPQHF. The V and J genes are TRBV6-5 and TRBJ1-5, with 12 nucleotides matching TRBD1. The length of the CDR3 is 15 residues. CDR1 and CDR2 from the germline V gene are MNHEY and SVGAGI. V was pared by 6 bases and J by 3 bases, with 3 bases of the junction left unmatched.

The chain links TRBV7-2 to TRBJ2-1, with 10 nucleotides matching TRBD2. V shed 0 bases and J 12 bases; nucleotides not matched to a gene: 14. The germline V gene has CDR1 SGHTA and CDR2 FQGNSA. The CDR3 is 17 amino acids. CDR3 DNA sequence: TGTGCCAGCAGCTTAGCGGGTCCCAGCGGGGGGGCGTATGGGCAGTTCTTC. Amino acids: CASSLAGPSGGAYGQFF.

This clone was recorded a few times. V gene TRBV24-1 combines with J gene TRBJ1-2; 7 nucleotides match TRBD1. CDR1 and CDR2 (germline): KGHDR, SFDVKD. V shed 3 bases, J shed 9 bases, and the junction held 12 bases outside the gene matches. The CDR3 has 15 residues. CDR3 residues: CATSDIIGTEDSYTF. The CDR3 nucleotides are TGTGCCACCAGTGATATCATCGGGACAGAGGATAGCTACACCTTC.

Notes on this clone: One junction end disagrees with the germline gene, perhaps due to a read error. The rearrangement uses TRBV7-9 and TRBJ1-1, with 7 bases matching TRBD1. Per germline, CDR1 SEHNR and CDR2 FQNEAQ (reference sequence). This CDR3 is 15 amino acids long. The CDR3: CASSLAGQTNTEAFF. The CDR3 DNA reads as TGTGCCAGCAGCCTAGCGGGACAGACGAACACTGAAGCTTTCTTT. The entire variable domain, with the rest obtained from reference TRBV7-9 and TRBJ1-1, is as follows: DTGVSQNPRHKITKRGQNVTFRCDPISEHNRLYWYRQTLGQGPEFLTYFQNEAQLEKSRLLSDRFSAERPKGSFSTLEIQRTEQGDSAMYLCASSLAGQTNTEAFFGQGTRLTVV.

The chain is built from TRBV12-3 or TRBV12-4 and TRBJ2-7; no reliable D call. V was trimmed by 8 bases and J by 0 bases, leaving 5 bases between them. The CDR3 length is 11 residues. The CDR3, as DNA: TGTGCCAGCTCCTACTCCTACGAGCAGTACTTC. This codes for CASSYSYEQYF.

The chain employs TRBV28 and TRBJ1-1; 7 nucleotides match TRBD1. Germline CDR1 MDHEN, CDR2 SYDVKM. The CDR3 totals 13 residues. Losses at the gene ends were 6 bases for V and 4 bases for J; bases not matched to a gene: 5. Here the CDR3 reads CASRFQGGTEAFF. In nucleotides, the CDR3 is TGTGCCAGCAGGTTTCAGGGGGGCACTGAAGCTTTCTTT.

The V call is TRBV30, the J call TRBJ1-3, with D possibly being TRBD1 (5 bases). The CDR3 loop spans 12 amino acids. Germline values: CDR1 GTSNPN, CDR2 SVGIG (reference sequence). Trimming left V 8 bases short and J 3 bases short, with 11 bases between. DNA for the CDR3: TGTGCCCATGGGACTAATGGAAACACCATATATTTT. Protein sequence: CAHGTNGNTIYF.